Listed here is a single T cell receptor (beta chain). This specimen comes from a study of cytomegalovirus exposure and HLA in healthy donors. Trimming removed 0 bases from V and 4 bases from J, with 10 bases in between. The CDR3 totals 15 residues. The germline CDR1 and CDR2 sequences are LGHNA and YSLEER. Use of 60 Vbeta and 13 Jbeta primers characterized the PCR. Some clones are missing from TCRdb's copy, which holds only in-frame ones; the method was immunoSEQ multiplex PCR. The table has 200,000 or so clones, around 85% seen once. Specimen: PBMCs. This sequence was found in a middle-aged man in good health and CMV-seropositive. The chain combines TRBV4-3 with TRBJ2-1, with D possibly being TRBD2 (6 bases). The CDR3 reads CASSQEDLAYNEQFF. As DNA, the CDR3 is TGCGCCAGCAGCCAAGAGGACCTAGCGTACAATGAGCAGTTCTTC.